This T cell receptor beta chain was sequenced for a study of OX40 agonist ivuxolimab in advanced cancers. Study at large: Patients took ivuxolimab, an agonistic anti-OX40 (CD134) antibody. Patients receiving dose escalation had hepatocellular carcinoma, melanoma, renal cell or head and neck cancer.

Study-wide results and limits: Normalized T-cell clonal expansion was also low in a subset of nonresponders.

CDR3 length: 14 residues. V was cut by 0 bases and J by 0 bases, with 8 bases left in between. Germline CDR1 reads GTSNPN; CDR2 reads SVGIG (reference sequence). This clone occurred once. Its antigen is unknown. The table came from immunoSEQ multiplex PCR; TCRdb's copy has only in-frame clones and leaves some out. The table shows approximately 64,000 clones, with 65% to 90% occurring only once. This material consisted of CD4+ or CD8+ T cells sorted from blood, taken in a trial of the OX40 agonist ivuxolimab. The rearrangement uses TRBV30 and TRBJ1-1; D remains unclear. The source is an adult with an advanced solid tumor such as melanoma, head and neck, liver or kidney cancer. This chain's CDR3 is CAWSVSGVNTEAFF. The CDR3 DNA follows: TGTGCCTGGAGTGTGAGTGGTGTGAACACTGAAGCTTTCTTT. Complete variable domain (other parts from reference TRBV30 and TRBJ1-1): SQTIHQWPATLVQPVGSPLSLECTVEGTSNPNLYWYRQAAGRGLQLLFYSVGIGQISSEVPQNLSASRPQDRQFILSSKKLLLSDSGFYLCAWSVSGVNTEAFFGQGTRLTVV.